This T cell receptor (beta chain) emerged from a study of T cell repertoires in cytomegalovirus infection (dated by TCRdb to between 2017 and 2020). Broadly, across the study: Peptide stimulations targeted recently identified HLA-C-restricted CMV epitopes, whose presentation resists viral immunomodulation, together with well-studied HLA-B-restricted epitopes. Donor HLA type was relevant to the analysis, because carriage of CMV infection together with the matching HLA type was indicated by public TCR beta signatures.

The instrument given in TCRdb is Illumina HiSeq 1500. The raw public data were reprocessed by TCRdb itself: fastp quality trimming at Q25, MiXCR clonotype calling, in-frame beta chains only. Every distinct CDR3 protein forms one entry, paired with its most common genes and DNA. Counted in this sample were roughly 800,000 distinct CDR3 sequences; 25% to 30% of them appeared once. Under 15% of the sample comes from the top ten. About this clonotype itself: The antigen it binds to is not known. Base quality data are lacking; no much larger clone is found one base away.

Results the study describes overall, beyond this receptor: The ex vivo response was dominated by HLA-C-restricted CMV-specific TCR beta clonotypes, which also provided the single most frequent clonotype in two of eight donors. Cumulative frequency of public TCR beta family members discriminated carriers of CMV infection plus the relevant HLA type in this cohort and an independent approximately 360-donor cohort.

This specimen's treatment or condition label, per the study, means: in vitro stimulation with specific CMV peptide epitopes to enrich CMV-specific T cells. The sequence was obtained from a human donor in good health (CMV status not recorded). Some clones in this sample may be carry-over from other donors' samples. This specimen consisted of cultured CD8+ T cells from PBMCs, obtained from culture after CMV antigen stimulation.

In nucleotide form, the sequence is TGCAGTGCTAGAGATTTTACAGGGCACGAAAAACTGTTTTTT. It encodes CSARDFTGHEKLFF. This receptor chain uses TRBV20-1 and TRBJ1-4, and TRBD1 may be the D gene, going by 6 matching bases. V is cut by 0 bases and J by 8 bases, and the space between the germline ends is 13 bases. For CDR1 and CDR2, the germline V gene (reference sequence) lists DFQATT and SNEGSKA. The CDR3 numbers 14 residues from cysteine through phenylalanine. This entry keeps only the CDR3 DNA: 42 bases, framed from base 1.